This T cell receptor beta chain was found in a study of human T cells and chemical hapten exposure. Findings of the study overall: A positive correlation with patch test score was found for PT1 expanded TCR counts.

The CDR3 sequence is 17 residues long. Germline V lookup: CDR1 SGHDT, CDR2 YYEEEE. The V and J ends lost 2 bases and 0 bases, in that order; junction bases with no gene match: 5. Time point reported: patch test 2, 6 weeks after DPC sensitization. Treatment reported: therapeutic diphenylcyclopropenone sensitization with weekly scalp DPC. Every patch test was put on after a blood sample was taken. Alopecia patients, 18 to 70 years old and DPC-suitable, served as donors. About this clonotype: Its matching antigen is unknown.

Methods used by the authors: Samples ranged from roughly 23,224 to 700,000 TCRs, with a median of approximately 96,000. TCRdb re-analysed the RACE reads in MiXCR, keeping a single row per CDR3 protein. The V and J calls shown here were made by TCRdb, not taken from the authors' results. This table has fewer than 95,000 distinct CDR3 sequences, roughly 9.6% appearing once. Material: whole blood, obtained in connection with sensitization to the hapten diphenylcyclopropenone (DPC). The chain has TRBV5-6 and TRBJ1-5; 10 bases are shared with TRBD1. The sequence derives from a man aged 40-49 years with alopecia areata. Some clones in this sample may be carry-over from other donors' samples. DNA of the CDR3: TGTGCCAGCAGCTTCGGACAGGGGGATTATAGCAATCAGCCCCAGCATTTT. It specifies CASSFGQGDYSNQPQHF.